This record looks at one T cell receptor beta chain sequence and its context. Its antigen is unknown. The table came from immunoSEQ multiplex PCR; TCRdb's copy has only in-frame clones and leaves some out. The sample includes 100,000 to 130,000 clones, 85% to 95% seen only once; the top ten take about 6.6%. Investigators merged groups given second doses at roughly 4 or roughly 12 weeks. The data belong to a study of T cell responses to AZD1222 COVID-19 vaccine. Findings and caveats of the study: Samples come after the peak T cell response, not at day 14. Distributed over spike, vaccine-associated CD4 TCRs predominated at 160-218 and 743-854. A mostly white British donor set with more females was recruited, and clonal diversity was possibly underestimated.

This material consisted of peripheral blood, taken 28 days after the second AZD1222 dose. The TCR was taken from an adult who received the AZD1222 COVID-19 vaccine.

The CDR3 is CASSAGTGSGYTF. The CDR3 nucleotides read TGCGCCAGCAGCGCCGGGACAGGGAGTGGCTACACCTTC. V gene TRBV10-1 combines with J gene TRBJ1-2; 9 bases agree with TRBD1. V dropped 6 bases and J dropped 7; count of bases not matched to a gene: 6. The CDR3 totals 13 residues. CDR1 WNHNN and CDR2 SYGVQD come from the germline V gene (reference sequence).